This TCR beta chain was recorded in a study of T-cell memory formation after mild COVID-19. General observations from the study: The authors left the SARS-CoV-2 specificity of second-wave clones peaking on day 37 unconfirmed. Clones contracting over day 15 to 85 were CD4/CD8 balanced, with later expanders leaning CD4+. Some responding clones appeared in pre-infection memory, suggesting cross-reactive memory joined.

Using constant-segment primers, 5'RACE produced TCR alpha and TCR beta cDNA libraries carrying sample barcodes and UMIs. TCRdb called the 5' RACE reads again in MiXCR, with one record for every CDR3 protein. The table has about 390,000 distinct CDR3 sequences, about a sixth seen once. There are a few counts of this clonotype. Antigen specificity is unknown. The germline V and J ends were trimmed by 4 bases and 2 bases, with 12 bases remaining between them. The CDR3 runs 14 residues. This clonotype originated in a man between 18 and 29 years old who had mild COVID-19 (a few samples of this study predate the infection). Cell type and time point are not known. This chain links TRBV12-3 or TRBV12-4 with TRBJ2-7; D perhaps matches TRBD1 (7 bases). Sequences were obtained from PBMCs or a T cell subset sorted from them (not recorded which). The CDR3 loop reads CASSSGDSPYEQYV. DNA of the CDR3: TGTGCCAGCAGTTCGGGGGACAGTCCCTACGAGCAGTACGTC.